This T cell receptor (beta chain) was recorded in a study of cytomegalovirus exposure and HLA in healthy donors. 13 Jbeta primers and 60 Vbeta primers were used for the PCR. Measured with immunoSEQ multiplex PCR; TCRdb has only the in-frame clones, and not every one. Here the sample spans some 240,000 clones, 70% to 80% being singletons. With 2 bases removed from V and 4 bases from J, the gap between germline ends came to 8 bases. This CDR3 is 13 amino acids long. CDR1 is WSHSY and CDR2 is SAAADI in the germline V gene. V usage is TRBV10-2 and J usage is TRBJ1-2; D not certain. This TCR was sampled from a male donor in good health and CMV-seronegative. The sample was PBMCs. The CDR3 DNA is TGCGCCAGCAGTGAGCGGGGTTTCTATGGCTACACCTTC. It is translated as CASSERGFYGYTF.